A selection of T cell receptor beta chains follows, all from one sample in a study of metastatic and nonmetastatic thyroid tumors. TCRdb reanalyzed the PCR reads with MiXCR. The sample shows about 92,000 clones, about 16% of them seen only once. The material sequenced was blood. All receptors come from a female donor with papillary thyroid cancer or a benign thyroid nodule (not recorded which). Some clones in this sample may be carry-over from other donors' samples. Both conserved end residues are part of each CDR3. Fields, in order: D gene, V gene, J gene, clone size, CDR3 protein, CDR3 DNA. A D gene is named only where the DNA matches it firmly. Where a row states a size, it is once, few, many or the class of an expanded clone; other rows omit it.

d_call: .; v_call: TRBV5-8; j_call: TRBJ2-7; clone_size: many; cdr3_aa: CASIPRGNYEQYF; cdr3_nt: TGTGCCAGCATCCCCAGGGGTAACTACGAGCAGTACTTC
d_call: .; v_call: TRBV28; j_call: TRBJ1-2; clone_size: few; cdr3_aa: CASSTPPQGVCGYTF; cdr3_nt: TGTGCCAGCAGTACACCCCCGCAGGGTGTGTGTGGCTACACCTTC
d_call: .; v_call: TRBV12-3/TRBV12-4; j_call: TRBJ2-3; clone_size: .; cdr3_aa: CASLNDIPQYF; cdr3_nt: TGTGCCAGCCTAAACGACATCCCTCAGTATTTT
d_call: TRBD1; v_call: TRBV10-3; j_call: TRBJ2-6; clone_size: .; cdr3_aa: CAISESNSGQVSSGANVLTF; cdr3_nt: TGTGCCATCAGTGAGTCGAACTCTGGACAGGTATCCTCTGGGGCCAACGTCCTGACTTTC
d_call: TRBD2; v_call: TRBV20-1; j_call: TRBJ2-1; clone_size: .; cdr3_aa: CSARGSGLAGGGSYNEQFF; cdr3_nt: TGCAGTGCTAGAGGTTCGGGACTAGCGGGAGGAGGCTCCTACAATGAGCAGTTCTTC
d_call: TRBD2; v_call: TRBV20-1; j_call: TRBJ2-3; clone_size: many; cdr3_aa: CSARAGTSGDF; cdr3_nt: TGCAGTGCTAGAGCTGGGACTAGCGGGGATTTT
d_call: .; v_call: TRBV5-1; j_call: TRBJ2-2; clone_size: many; cdr3_aa: CASSLEGSGELFF; cdr3_nt: TGCGCCAGCAGCTTGGAGGGTTCCGGGGAGCTGTTTTTT
d_call: .; v_call: TRBV15; j_call: TRBJ1-4; clone_size: many; cdr3_aa: CATSRAAGGTNEKLFF; cdr3_nt: TGTGCCACCAGCAGAGCCGCCGGTGGAACTAATGAAAAACTGTTTTTT
d_call: .; v_call: TRBV6-6; j_call: TRBJ1-2; clone_size: many; cdr3_aa: CASSYSRLGGYGYTF; cdr3_nt: TGTGCCAGCAGTTACTCGAGGCTGGGAGGGTATGGCTACACCTTC
d_call: .; v_call: TRBV27; j_call: TRBJ2-1; clone_size: many; cdr3_aa: CASSLSSYNEQFF; cdr3_nt: TGTGCCAGCAGTCTCTCCTCCTACAATGAGCAGTTCTTC
d_call: .; v_call: TRBV5-1; j_call: TRBJ2-4; clone_size: many; cdr3_aa: CASSPEGDIQYF; cdr3_nt: TGCGCCAGCTCACCCGAGGGGGACATTCAGTACTTC
d_call: .; v_call: TRBV4-2; j_call: TRBJ2-7; clone_size: many; cdr3_aa: CASSQGKEEFNEQYF; cdr3_nt: TGTGCCAGCAGCCAAGGGAAAGAGGAGTTCAACGAGCAGTACTTC
d_call: .; v_call: TRBV4-2; j_call: TRBJ2-2; clone_size: many; cdr3_aa: CASSQDWGTRFPGELFF; cdr3_nt: TGTGCCAGCAGCCAAGATTGGGGGACAAGGTTCCCCGGGGAGCTGTTTTTT
d_call: TRBD1; v_call: TRBV5-1; j_call: TRBJ1-2; clone_size: many; cdr3_aa: CASSPEGQGGYTF; cdr3_nt: TGCGCCAGCAGCCCGGAAGGACAGGGTGGCTACACCTTC
d_call: .; v_call: TRBV7-3; j_call: TRBJ2-5; clone_size: .; cdr3_aa: CDSSLHWGDRNQETQYF; cdr3_nt: TGTGACAGCAGCTTACATTGGGGCGACAGGAACCAAGAGACCCAGTACTTC
d_call: .; v_call: TRBV7-9; j_call: TRBJ1-4; clone_size: many; cdr3_aa: CASSFRGGDEKLFF; cdr3_nt: TGTGCCAGCAGCTTTCGAGGGGGTGACGAAAAACTGTTTTTT
d_call: .; v_call: TRBV30; j_call: TRBJ1-2; clone_size: many; cdr3_aa: CAWSVTHSGYGYTF; cdr3_nt: TGTGCCTGGAGTGTGACCCATAGCGGCTATGGCTACACCTTC
d_call: .; v_call: TRBV6-2/TRBV6-3; j_call: TRBJ2-7; clone_size: few; cdr3_aa: CASSYFMTIRKGDSYEQYF; cdr3_nt: TGTGCCAGCAGTTACTTCATGACTATTAGAAAGGGTGATTCGTACGAGCAGTACTTC
d_call: .; v_call: TRBV12-3/TRBV12-4; j_call: TRBJ1-1; clone_size: many; cdr3_aa: CASSSGSGGKTEAFF; cdr3_nt: TGTGCCAGCAGTTCCGGTTCGGGAGGTAAAACCGAAGCTTTCTTT
d_call: .; v_call: TRBV7-3; j_call: TRBJ2-3; clone_size: many; cdr3_aa: CASSLGLSTDTQYF; cdr3_nt: TGTGCCAGCAGCTTAGGACTGAGCACAGATACGCAGTATTTT
d_call: .; v_call: TRBV18; j_call: TRBJ2-5; clone_size: few; cdr3_aa: CASSPRTEETQYF; cdr3_nt: TGTGCCAGCTCACCACGGACAGAAGAGACCCAGTACTTC
d_call: .; v_call: TRBV2; j_call: TRBJ2-3; clone_size: many; cdr3_aa: CASSVTDTQYF; cdr3_nt: TGTGCCAGCAGTGTCACAGATACGCAGTATTTT
d_call: TRBD2; v_call: TRBV5-4; j_call: TRBJ2-7; clone_size: few; cdr3_aa: CASSLVGGISYEQYF; cdr3_nt: TGTGCCAGCAGCTTGGTCGGGGGGATCTCCTACGAGCAGTACTTC
d_call: .; v_call: TRBV10-3; j_call: TRBJ1-4; clone_size: many; cdr3_aa: CAIGDILNEKLFF; cdr3_nt: TGTGCCATCGGGGACATACTTAATGAAAAACTGTTTTTT
d_call: .; v_call: TRBV15; j_call: TRBJ2-7; clone_size: many; cdr3_aa: CATSVQFEQYF; cdr3_nt: TGTGCCACCAGCGTCCAATTCGAGCAGTACTTC
d_call: TRBD2; v_call: TRBV30; j_call: TRBJ2-7; clone_size: .; cdr3_aa: CAWGLAGVYEQYF; cdr3_nt: TGTGCCTGGGGACTAGCGGGAGTTTACGAGCAGTACTTC
d_call: .; v_call: TRBV11-3; j_call: TRBJ2-1; clone_size: .; cdr3_aa: CASSLGRNEQFF; cdr3_nt: TGTGCCAGCAGCTTAGGCCGCAATGAGCAGTTCTTC
d_call: .; v_call: TRBV2; j_call: TRBJ1-2; clone_size: few; cdr3_aa: CASTLQWVGYTF; cdr3_nt: TGTGCCAGCACCTTACAATGGGTAGGCTACACCTTC
d_call: TRBD2; v_call: TRBV7-2; j_call: TRBJ2-3; clone_size: many; cdr3_aa: CASSLRGAWGDTQYF; cdr3_nt: TGTGCCAGCAGCTTGCGGGGGGCCTGGGGAGATACGCAGTATTTT
d_call: .; v_call: TRBV24-1; j_call: TRBJ2-7; clone_size: many; cdr3_aa: CATSGDTYEQYF; cdr3_nt: TGTGCCACCAGTGGGGACACCTACGAGCAGTACTTC
d_call: TRBD1; v_call: TRBV25-1; j_call: TRBJ2-3; clone_size: .; cdr3_aa: CASSRGPSDTQYF; cdr3_nt: TGTGCCAGCAGCAGGGGGCCGTCAGATACGCAGTATTTT
d_call: TRBD2; v_call: TRBV7-9; j_call: TRBJ2-2; clone_size: many; cdr3_aa: CASSLGAGGSGELFF; cdr3_nt: TGTGCCAGCAGCTTAGGGGCCGGCGGGAGCGGGGAGCTGTTTTTT
d_call: .; v_call: TRBV2; j_call: TRBJ2-6; clone_size: many; cdr3_aa: CASSDSATGANVLTF; cdr3_nt: TGTGCCAGCAGTGATTCGGCTACTGGGGCCAACGTCCTGACTTTC